Included here is one T cell receptor beta chain sequence, with context. Antigen unknown. These data are taken from a study of T cells in tuberculosis. General observations from the study: Using the GMM-specific repertoire gave approximately 89% accuracy versus around 74% with motifs. Smaller alpha distances in active tuberculosis partly reflected shorter CDR3-alpha lengths.

Unmatched junction bases numbered 9, after V lost 6 bases and J lost 5 bases. The CDR3 loop spans 14 amino acids. Per the germline V gene, CDR1 is MNHEY and CDR2 is SVGAGI. Only in-frame clones appear in the TCRdb table, and some are missing; sequencing was by immunoSEQ multiplex PCR. Of around 26,000 clones in the sample, nearly 97% were seen once. This receptor was identified in a donor aged 10-30 years with latent tuberculosis or without tuberculosis infection. Sequenced: PBMCs. This sequence joins TRBV6-5 and TRBJ1-1; 7 bases align to TRBD1. The CDR3 DNA reads TGTGCCAGCAGCCCGCCAGGGGGGCGGACTGAAGCTTTCTTT. Translating gives CASSPPGGRTEAFF.